The sample holds many counts of the clone carrying this TCR beta chain. Its specificity is unknown. These data come from a study of neurological immune-mediated disorders. The time point denotes: longitudinal time-point 2. Trimming left V 0 bases short and J 3 bases short, with 5 bases between. The V gene's germline CDR1 is SGHTA and CDR2 FQGNSA. CDR3 length: 13 amino acids. Overall study findings and caveats: None of the CDR3 amino acid sequences of expanded clones recurred across subjects, suggesting private repertoires in all groups.

A 10-nucleotide random UMI tagged transcripts in template-switch 5'RACE cDNA synthesis. MiXCR, run by TCRdb on the 5' RACE reads, gives a single entry per CDR3 protein. The sample carries about 49,000 distinct CDR3 sequences, about 12% recorded once. The receptor was derived from a male donor with HTLV-1-associated myelopathy (HAM/TSP). V usage is TRBV7-2 and J usage is TRBJ2-5; D is undetermined. The sequencing sample was made of PBMCs. CDR3: CASSLAFKETQYF. CDR3 bases: TGTGCCAGCAGCTTAGCCTTTAAAGAGACCCAGTACTTC.